A selection of T cell receptor beta chains follows, all from one sample in a study of blood T cell repertoires in COVID-19. Libraries were prepared by immunoSEQ multiplex PCR; TCRdb keeps only in-frame clonotypes and omits some of them. Of some 150,000 clones listed, approximately 82% are singletons. Sample: PBMCs or T cells enriched from blood (not recorded which). Receptors were obtained from a man aged 50 or older who had recovered from COVID-19. Each CDR3 is given with its conserved first and last residue. The order of the fields is D gene, clone size, V gene, J gene, CDR3 DNA, CDR3 protein. D genes are given only for firm matches. Clone sizes are given selectively: once, few, many, or a class where the clone is expanded.

-	-	TRBV6-2/TRBV6-3	TRBJ1-1	TGTGCCAGCAGTTACGACTGGAACACTGAAGCTTTCTTT	CASSYDWNTEAFF
TRBD1	-	TRBV3-1/TRBV3-2	TRBJ1-4	TGTGCCAGCAGCCACAATCAAGGGACAGGGGAAGAAAAACTGTTTTTT	CASSHNQGTGEEKLFF
-	-	TRBV4-2	TRBJ1-4	TGTGCCAGCAGCCAGGACAAAAATAATGAAAAACTGTTTTTT	CASSQDKNNEKLFF
TRBD2	-	TRBV5-4	TRBJ2-2	TGTGCCAGCAGCCCGGGACTAGCGGGGGGGAACACCGGGGAGCTGTTTTTT	CASSPGLAGGNTGELFF
-	-	TRBV18	TRBJ1-1	TGTGCCAGCTCACCCGTGCCACAGGGTCAACTTATGAACACTGAAGCTTTCTTT	CASSPVPQGQLMNTEAFF
-	-	TRBV25-1	TRBJ2-7	TGTGCCAGCAGTGATGCAGGGGCGGGCTACGAGCAGTACTTC	CASSDAGAGYEQYF
-	few	TRBV5-6	TRBJ1-5	TGTGCCAGCAGCTTAAGCCAGCCCCAGCATTTT	CASSLSQPQHF
-	-	TRBV5-1	TRBJ1-4	TGCGCCAGCAGCTCCCAGGGCTCAACTAATGAAAAACTGTTTTTT	CASSSQGSTNEKLFF
TRBD1	-	TRBV3-1/TRBV3-2	TRBJ1-1	TGTGCCAGCAGCCCCAGGGGACAGTTCGACACTGAAGCTTTCTTT	CASSPRGQFDTEAFF
-	-	TRBV28	TRBJ2-7	TGTGCCAGCAGTTTATTGACAGACTACGAGCAGTACTTC	CASSLLTDYEQYF
TRBD1	-	TRBV9	TRBJ1-5	TGTGCCAGCAGCATTGGGACAGGGGGCCAGCCCCAGCATTTT	CASSIGTGGQPQHF
-	-	TRBV19	TRBJ2-1	TGTGCCAGTAGTATAAAGCGGCGACTTGTGGGGAACAATGAGCAGTTCTTC	CASSIKRRLVGNNEQFF
-	-	TRBV19	TRBJ1-1	TGTGCCAGTAGTATCCAGGGTCGGGTTAAGGGCACTGAAGCTTTCTTT	CASSIQGRVKGTEAFF
-	once	TRBV10-1	TRBJ1-1	TGCGCCAGCAGTGAGTTCAGGAACATGAACACTGAAGCTTTCTTT	CASSEFRNMNTEAFF
TRBD2	-	TRBV6-2/TRBV6-3	TRBJ2-1	TGTGCCAGCAGTTACGCTGGGGGGGCCTACAATGAGCAGTTCTTC	CASSYAGGAYNEQFF
-	-	TRBV5-1	TRBJ1-2	TGCGCCAGCAGCCCGGAGAAGGTCTATGGCTACACCTTC	CASSPEKVYGYTF
-	-	TRBV1	TRBJ2-5	TGCACCAGCAGCCAAGGGACTAGCGGTAAAGAGACCCAGTACTTC	CTSSQGTSGKETQYF
-	-	TRBV10-2	TRBJ2-2	TGCGCCAGCAGTGAGGTCAGGGCATTCACCGGGGAGCTGTTTTTT	CASSEVRAFTGELFF
-	-	TRBV3-1/TRBV3-2	TRBJ1-2	TGTGCCAGCAGCACGACGGGATATGGCTACACCTTC	CASSTTGYGYTF
-	once	TRBV30	TRBJ1-6	TGTGCCTGGAGTGTGACAGAATATAATTCACCCCTCCACTTT	CAWSVTEYNSPLHF
-	-	TRBV28	TRBJ1-6	TGTGCCAGCAGTTTACTCGACAGAAGAAATTCACCCCTCCACTTT	CASSLLDRRNSPLHF
TRBD2	-	TRBV7-8	TRBJ2-1	TGTGCCAGCAGCTTAACTAGCGGGGGGCCTGGTGAGCAGTTCTTC	CASSLTSGGPGEQFF
-	-	TRBV2	TRBJ1-2	TGTGCCAGCAGTCTCGGGGGAGGTAATGGCTACACCTTC	CASSLGGGNGYTF
-	-	TRBV28	TRBJ2-5	TGTGCCAGCAGTTCGACTGGAAGTAAGAGGACCCAGTACTTC	CASSSTGSKRTQYF
TRBD2	-	TRBV4-3	TRBJ2-7	TGCGCCAGCAGCCAAGGAGCGGGAGGTGCCTACGAGCAGTACTTC	CASSQGAGGAYEQYF
TRBD1	-	TRBV15	TRBJ1-5	TGTGCCACCAGCTCCGCCCGGGACAGGGTCGGTCAGCCCCAGCATTTT	CATSSARDRVGQPQHF
-	-	TRBV6-2/TRBV6-3	TRBJ1-2	TGTGCCAGCAGTTCGAACAGGGTAGAGATCCGGGGCACCTTC	CASSSNRVEIRGTF
-	few	TRBV3-1/TRBV3-2	TRBJ1-3	TGTGCCAGCAGCCAAAGCGACAGAAGCTCTGGAAACACCATATATTTT	CASSQSDRSSGNTIYF
TRBD1	-	TRBV5-1	TRBJ1-1	TGCGCCAGCAGCGATAATGCCGGGACAGGGATAGGCTCTGAAGCTTTCTTT	CASSDNAGTGIGSEAFF
TRBD1	-	TRBV30	TRBJ1-2	TGTGCCTGGAGATACCTTGGGACAGGGGGAGGCTACACCTTC	CAWRYLGTGGGYTF
-	-	TRBV7-6	TRBJ1-1	TGTGCCAGCAGCCAGGACATGAACACTGAAGCTTTCTTT	CASSQDMNTEAFF
TRBD2	-	TRBV7-7	TRBJ2-3	TGTGCCAGCAGCTTAGACCCGGCAGGTGGGCGGGGGGGCACAGATACGCAGTATTTT	CASSLDPAGGRGGTDTQYF
-	-	TRBV28	TRBJ2-1	TGTGCCACTACGACGGGATCCCGGGGGGAGCAGTTCTTC	CATTTGSRGEQFF
-	-	TRBV6-5	TRBJ2-2	TGTGCCAGCAGGGACAGCGGGACTTACACCGGGGAGCTGTTTTTT	CASRDSGTYTGELFF
-	-	TRBV9	TRBJ1-3	TGTGCCAGCAGCGTAGATAGTTTGGGAGGCGGAAACACCATATATTTT	CASSVDSLGGGNTIYF
TRBD1	-	TRBV28	TRBJ1-2	TGTGCCAGCAGATCGGCCCTCGACAGGGACGCCTATGGCTACACCTTC	CASRSALDRDAYGYTF
-	-	TRBV12-3/TRBV12-4	TRBJ1-5	TGTGCCAGCAGTCCAAACAGGTGGCCCCAGCATTTT	CASSPNRWPQHF
TRBD2	-	TRBV7-9	TRBJ2-3	TGTGCCAGCAGCCCCTCCCTAGCGGGGGGGTCTTATACGCAGTATTTT	CASSPSLAGGSYTQYF
-	once	TRBV27	TRBJ2-4	TGTGCCAGCAGTTTATCGGAACCGGGACACCGGTCCCTCATTCAGTACTTC	CASSLSEPGHRSLIQYF
TRBD1	-	TRBV19	TRBJ2-1	TGTGCCAGTAGAGGGCGACAGGGGGATAGGTACAATGAGCAGTTCTTC	CASRGRQGDRYNEQFF
-	-	TRBV29-1	TRBJ1-4	TGCAGCGCCGCGAATGCTGGAGGTGAAAAACTGTTTTTT	CSAANAGGEKLFF
TRBD2	-	TRBV4-2	TRBJ2-7	TGTGCCAGCAGCCAAGCGGGGGGACTTACCTACGAGCAGTACTTC	CASSQAGGLTYEQYF
-	-	TRBV6-6	TRBJ2-2	TGTGCCAGCAGTCCCCAGCCTACAGCCCGCCTCAACACCGGGGAGCTGTTTTTT	CASSPQPTARLNTGELFF
-	few	TRBV18	TRBJ2-2	TGTGCCAGCTCACAGAGGTGGGACACCGGGGAGCTGTTTTTT	CASSQRWDTGELFF
-	-	TRBV6-6	TRBJ1-5	TGTGCCAGCAGTCGGTATAGCAATCAGCCCCAGCATTTT	CASSRYSNQPQHF
TRBD1	-	TRBV5-1	TRBJ1-5	TGCGCCAGCAGCTTGACCGGGACAGGGGATCAGCCCCAGCATTTT	CASSLTGTGDQPQHF
-	-	TRBV18	TRBJ2-7	TGTGCCAGCTCCCCCAGGGCGTCCTACGAGCAGTACTTC	CASSPRASYEQYF
TRBD2	-	TRBV19	TRBJ2-1	TGTGCCAGTAGTGCGTACGGGACTAGCGTTTACAATGAGCAGTTCTTC	CASSAYGTSVYNEQFF
-	-	TRBV28	TRBJ2-7	TGTGCCAGCAGTTCAAAGACAGGTTCCAAGTACTTC	CASSSKTGSKYF
-	-	TRBV10-3	TRBJ2-7	TGTGCCATCAGTGAACGGGACTCCTACGAGCAGTACTTC	CAISERDSYEQYF
TRBD2	-	TRBV7-3	TRBJ2-1	TGTGCCAGCAGCTTATTCAGCGGGGGGTCCTACAATGAGCAGTTCTTC	CASSLFSGGSYNEQFF
-	-	TRBV18	TRBJ2-5	TGTGCCAGCTCACCACTAGGGACAAAAGAAGAGACCCAGTACTTC	CASSPLGTKEETQYF
-	few	TRBV5-5	TRBJ2-7	TGTGCCAGCAGCTTTCAGGGGGGCTCCTACGAGCAGTACTTC	CASSFQGGSYEQYF
-	-	TRBV18	TRBJ2-2	TGTGCCAGCTCACCAATGTTCGGCGGGATGGGGCCCCGGGAGCTGTTTTTT	CASSPMFGGMGPRELFF
-	-	TRBV3-1/TRBV3-2	TRBJ1-2	TGTGCCAGCAGCCAAGCACGACAGGTCGGCTACACCTTC	CASSQARQVGYTF